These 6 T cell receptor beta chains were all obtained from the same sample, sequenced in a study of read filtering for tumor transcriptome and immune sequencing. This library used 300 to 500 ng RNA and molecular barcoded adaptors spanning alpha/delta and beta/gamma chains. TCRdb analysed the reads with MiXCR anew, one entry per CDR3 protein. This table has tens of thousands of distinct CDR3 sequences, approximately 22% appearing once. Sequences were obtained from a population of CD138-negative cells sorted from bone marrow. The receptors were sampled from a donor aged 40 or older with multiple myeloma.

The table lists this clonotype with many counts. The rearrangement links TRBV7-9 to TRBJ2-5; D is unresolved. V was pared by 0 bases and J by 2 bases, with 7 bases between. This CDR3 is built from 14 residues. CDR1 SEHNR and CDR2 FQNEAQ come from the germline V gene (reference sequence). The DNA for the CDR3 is TGTGCCAGCAGCTTAGCCGCCGATCAAGAGACCCAGTACTTC. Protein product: CASSLAADQETQYF.

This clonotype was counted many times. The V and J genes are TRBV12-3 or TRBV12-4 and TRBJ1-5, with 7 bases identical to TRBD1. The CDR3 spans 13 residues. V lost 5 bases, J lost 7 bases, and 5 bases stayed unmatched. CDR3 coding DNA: TGTGCCAGCAGTGGACAGGAGGGACAGCCCCAGCATTTT. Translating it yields CASSGQEGQPQHF.

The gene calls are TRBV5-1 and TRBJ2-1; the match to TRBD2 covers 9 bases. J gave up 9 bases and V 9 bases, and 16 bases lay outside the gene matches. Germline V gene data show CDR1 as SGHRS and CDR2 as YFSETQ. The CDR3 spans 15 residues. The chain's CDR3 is CANREGQAGGSEQFF. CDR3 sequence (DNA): TGCGCCAACAGGGAAGGACAAGCGGGAGGAAGTGAGCAGTTCTTC.

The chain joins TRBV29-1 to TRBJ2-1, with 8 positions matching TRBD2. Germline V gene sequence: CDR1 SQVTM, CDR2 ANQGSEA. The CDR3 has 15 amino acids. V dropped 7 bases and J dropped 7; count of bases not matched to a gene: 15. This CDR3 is CSAYSGTRGGNEQFF. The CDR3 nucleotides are TGCAGCGCTTATTCCGGGACTAGAGGAGGGAATGAGCAGTTCTTC.

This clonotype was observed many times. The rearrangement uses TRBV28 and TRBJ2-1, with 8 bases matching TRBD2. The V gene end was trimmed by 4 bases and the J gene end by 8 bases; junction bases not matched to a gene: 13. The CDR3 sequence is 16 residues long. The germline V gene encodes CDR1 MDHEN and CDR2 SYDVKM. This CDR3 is CASSSPSSGALDEQFF. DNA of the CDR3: TGTGCCAGCAGTTCCCCGAGTAGCGGGGCCTTGGATGAGCAGTTCTTC.

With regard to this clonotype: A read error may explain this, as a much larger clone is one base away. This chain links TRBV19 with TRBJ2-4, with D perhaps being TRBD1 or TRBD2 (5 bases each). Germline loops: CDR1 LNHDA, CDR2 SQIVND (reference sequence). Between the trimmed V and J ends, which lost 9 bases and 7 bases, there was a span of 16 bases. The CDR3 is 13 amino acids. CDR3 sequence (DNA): TGTGCCAGCGGGTCAGGGAGAAGTAACATTCAGTACTTC. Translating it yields CASGSGRSNIQYF. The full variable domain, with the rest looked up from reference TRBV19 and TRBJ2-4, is DGGITQSPKYLFRKEGQNVTLSCEQNLNHDAMYWYRQDPGQGLRLIYYSQIVNDFQKGDIAEGYSVSREKKESFPLTVTSAQKNPTAFYLCASGSGRSNIQYFGAGTRLSVL.